Presented here are 24 T cell receptor beta chains from one specimen sequenced in a study of PD-L1 blockade in urothelial cancer. The method was immunoSEQ multiplex PCR; TCRdb's version includes in-frame clones alone and lacks a portion of them. The data hold tens of thousands of clones, with around four fifths observed a single time. This material consisted of PBMCs, taken around atezolizumab (anti-PD-L1) treatment. The receptors were gathered from a man in his 70s with urothelial cancer.

The chain recombines TRBV5-1 with TRBJ2-6; D unresolved. Trimming took off 5 bases at V and 0 bases at J, with 9 bases between the two ends. CDR3 size: 15 residues. Germline V lookup: CDR1 SGHRS, CDR2 YFSETQ. Written as DNA, the CDR3 is TGCGCCAGCAGACGTGAGAGCTCTGGGGCCAACGTCCTGACTTTC. Protein sequence: CASRRESSGANVLTF.

The chain links TRBV28 to TRBJ2-7, with D possibly being TRBD2 (5 bases). Trimming took off 0 bases at V and 5 bases at J, with 14 bases between the two ends. Germline CDR1 and CDR2: MDHEN and SYDVKM. CDR3 size: 15 residues. The CDR3 protein is CASSLWGSGSDEQYF. Written as DNA, the CDR3 is TGTGCCAGCAGTTTATGGGGGTCAGGTAGCGACGAGCAGTACTTC.

This chain joins TRBV7-2 and TRBJ1-2, with a possible D match to TRBD1 (5 bases). Per germline, CDR1 SGHTA and CDR2 FQGNSA. CDR3 size: 15 residues. V was trimmed by 1 base and J by 8 bases, leaving 17 bases between them. CDR3 nucleotides: TGTGCCAGCAGCTTAGGTAGCGGGGCCGGAGAGGGCTACACCTTC. This codes for CASSLGSGAGEGYTF.

The J gene is TRBJ1-2, the V gene TRBV18; a weak D match, TRBD1 (6 bases). This CDR3 is built from 15 residues. Germline lookup yields CDR1 KGHSH and CDR2 LQKENI. Trimming left V 1 base short and J 1 base short, with 10 bases between. CDR3: CASSPRKGDNYGYTF. The CDR3 nucleotides read TGTGCCAGCTCACCACGAAAGGGGGATAACTATGGCTACACCTTC.

The chain links TRBV6-6 to TRBJ2-7, with 8 bases fitting TRBD1. Per the germline V gene, CDR1 is MNHNY and CDR2 is SVGAGI (reference sequence). The CDR3 has 13 residues. J was trimmed by 6 bases and V by 0 bases; bases with no gene match: 1. DNA for the CDR3: TGTGCCAGCAGTTACTCGACAGGGGCCGAGCAGTACTTC. Protein: CASSYSTGAEQYF.

The chain employs TRBV2 and TRBJ1-5; D is ambiguous. The CDR3 runs 15 residues. Germline V gene data show CDR1 as SNHLY and CDR2 as FYNNEI. The V gene lost 2 bases and the J gene lost 0 bases, with 8 bases spanning the gap. CDR3 nucleotides: TGTGCCAGCAGTGAATTCGGGGTTAGCAATCAGCCCCAGCATTTT. It is translated as CASSEFGVSNQPQHF.

This clone was seen a single time. This rearrangement joins TRBV27 to TRBJ2-7; 7 nucleotides align to TRBD1. The ends lost 3 bases at V and 6 bases at J; junction bases unmatched: 14. This CDR3 has 16 residues. Per germline, CDR1 MNHEY and CDR2 SMNVEV (reference sequence). CDR3 loop: CASSFFLGTAGGEQYF. CDR3 DNA sequence: TGTGCCAGCAGTTTCTTCCTCGGGACAGCTGGGGGCGAGCAGTACTTC.

The CDR3 spells CASSPQLDSSYEQYF. The CDR3 region has the DNA TGCGCCAGCAGCCCTCAACTAGATAGCTCCTACGAGCAGTACTTC. The chain joins TRBV4-1 to TRBJ2-7; tentative D call: TRBD2 (5 bases). Germline V gene sequence: CDR1 MGHRA, CDR2 YSYEKL. The CDR3 contains 15 residues. The V and J ends lost 4 bases and 0 bases respectively, with 13 bases between them.

The chain couples TRBV6-5 to TRBJ1-5; D is perhaps TRBD1 (6 bases). Trimming pared 6 bases from V and 9 bases from J, leaving 21 bases between. The CDR3 runs to 15 residues. CDR1 is MNHEY and CDR2 is SVGAGI in the germline V gene. The chain's CDR3 is CASRRGGAGTRPQHF. DNA for the CDR3: TGTGCCAGCAGGAGGGGGGGGGCTGGAACACGGCCCCAGCATTTT.

The CDR3 DNA sequence: TGTGCCAGCAGGGGACTGCCGGGCGAAAAACTGTTTTTT. Its translation is CASRGLPGEKLFF. The chain employs TRBV28 and TRBJ1-4; weak D call: TRBD1 (5 bases). CDR3 length: 13 amino acids. CDR1 and CDR2 (germline): MDHEN, SYDVKM. Trimming removed 6 bases from V and 8 bases from J, with 13 bases in between.

The chain recombines TRBV29-1 with TRBJ2-5, with D possibly TRBD2 on 5 matching bases. The length of the CDR3 is 12 residues. The germline V and J ends were trimmed by 7 bases and 0 bases, with 9 bases remaining between them. Germline V gene lookup returns CDR1 SQVTM and CDR2 ANQGSEA. DNA of the CDR3: TGCAGCGGAGGGCAGTACCAAGAGACCCAGTACTTC. It codes for CSGGQYQETQYF.

The genes are TRBV25-1 and TRBJ2-3, with D possibly matching TRBD2 (5 bases). Germline values: CDR1 MGHDK, CDR2 SYGVNS. The CDR3 is made up of 15 amino acids. V was trimmed by 3 bases and J by 0 bases, leaving 10 bases between them. The CDR3 here is CASSEIRGSTDTQYF. The CDR3 DNA sequence: TGTGCCAGCAGTGAGATCCGAGGGAGCACAGATACGCAGTATTTT.

The chain carries TRBV6-6 and TRBJ2-7, with 14 bases aligning to TRBD2. V trimming: 5 bases; J trimming: 4 bases; junction bases outside the gene matches: 7. This CDR3 is 16 amino acids long. CDR1 is MNHNY, CDR2 SVGAGI, per germline (reference sequence). In nucleotides, the CDR3 is TGTGCCAGCAGTCCCCTCGGGACTAGCGGGAGATACGAGCAGTACTTC. It codes for CASSPLGTSGRYEQYF.

CDR3 DNA sequence: TGTGCCACCGGGGAGCGGGACGGAGAGACCCAGTACTTC. This translates into CATGERDGETQYF. The chain is built from TRBV27 and TRBJ2-5, with TRBD2 matching over 7 bases. Germline lookup yields CDR1 MNHEY and CDR2 SMNVEV (reference sequence). CDR3 length: 13 amino acids. The V gene end was trimmed by 10 bases and the J gene end by 4 bases; junction bases not matched to a gene: 9.

The gene calls are TRBV4-1 and TRBJ1-3, with D unresolved. The V gene lost 2 bases and the J gene lost 4 bases, with 12 bases spanning the gap. Germline loops: CDR1 MGHRA, CDR2 YSYEKL. This CDR3 comprises 15 residues. CDR3 DNA: TGCGCCAGCAGCCAAATTGTGACTCTCGGAAACACCATATATTTT. Its protein is CASSQIVTLGNTIYF.

The CDR3, as DNA: TGTGCCATCAGTCAGGGACTAGCGGGTGGAGCTAGCACAGATACGCAGTATTTT. Protein sequence: CAISQGLAGGASTDTQYF. The chain joins TRBV10-3 to TRBJ2-3; 12 nucleotides match TRBD2. Germline V gene sequence: CDR1 ENHRY, CDR2 SYGVKD. This CDR3 has 18 residues. V trimming: 5 bases; J trimming: 0 bases; junction bases outside the gene matches: 9.

This clone was seen only once. The V call is TRBV27, the J call TRBJ1-5; 12 bases fit TRBD1. V lost 3 bases to trimming and J lost 2 bases; unmatched junction nucleotides: 2. The CDR3 is 16 amino acids. Germline CDR1 is MNHEY and CDR2 is SMNVEV (reference sequence). The CDR3 here is CASSFGTGGGNQPQHF. The CDR3 DNA follows: TGTGCCAGCAGTTTCGGGACAGGGGGCGGCAATCAGCCCCAGCATTTT.

This clone has just one count. J is TRBJ2-1 and V is TRBV10-2; TRBD2 matches at 9 bases. V lost 4 bases to trimming and J lost 2 bases; unmatched junction nucleotides: 12. The CDR3 spans 18 residues. Looked up from germline, CDR1 is WSHSY and CDR2 is SAAADI. The CDR3 DNA sequence: TGCGCCAGCAGTGCTTTATCAAAGCGGGAGGTCACCTACAATGAGCAGTTCTTC. This translates into CASSALSKREVTYNEQFF.

V and J are TRBV7-7 and TRBJ1-1; 7 bases agree with TRBD1. CDR3 length equals 13 residues. Germline CDR1 reads SSHAT; CDR2 reads FNYEAQ (reference sequence). The ends lost 6 bases at V and 6 bases at J; junction bases unmatched: 7. The DNA of the CDR3 is TGTGCCAGCAGTAGAGACAGGGCGGCTGAAGCTTTCTTT. Translated: CASSRDRAAEAFF.

The chain recombines TRBV27 with TRBJ2-5, with 8 bases matching TRBD1. This CDR3 region has 16 residues. Germline V gene data show CDR1 as MNHEY and CDR2 as SMNVEV (reference sequence). After removal of 3 bases from V and 0 bases from J, the junction contained 6 bases not matched to a gene. The CDR3 DNA sequence: TGTGCCAGCAGTTTCACAGGGGGACCGTACCAAGAGACCCAGTACTTC. It yields the protein CASSFTGGPYQETQYF.

This chain uses TRBV2 with TRBJ2-1; 12 nucleotides line up with TRBD2. Germline V gene data show CDR1 as SNHLY and CDR2 as FYNNEI. The CDR3 is 15 amino acids. Unmatched junction bases numbered 8, after V lost 9 bases and J lost 5 bases. The CDR3 reads CARESSGRAHNEQFF. CDR3 sequence (DNA): TGTGCCAGGGAGTCTAGCGGGAGGGCTCACAATGAGCAGTTCTTC.

Only a few counts were recorded for this clone. J is TRBJ1-5 and V is TRBV4-1, with D maybe TRBD1 (5 bases). Germline assignment: CDR1 MGHRA and CDR2 YSYEKL. The CDR3 totals 17 residues. Trimming took 1 base from V and 5 from J, leaving 18 bases between them. CDR3 in amino acids: CASSQVGGAASYQPQHF. The CDR3 region has the DNA TGCGCCAGCAGCCAAGTCGGAGGGGCCGCGAGTTATCAGCCCCAGCATTTT.

V is TRBV10-3 and J is TRBJ2-6; the D gene is possibly TRBD1 (7 bases). V lost 10 bases, J lost 1 base, and 14 bases lay in between. Germline CDR1 ENHRY, CDR2 SYGVKD. The CDR3 is 15 amino acids. CDR3 amino acids: CASQGGESGANVLTF. The CDR3 region has the DNA TGTGCCAGCCAGGGGGGCGAGTCTGGGGCCAACGTCCTGACTTTC.

As regards this clone: Given a much more abundant clone one base away, this may be a read error. V and J are TRBV28 and TRBJ1-2; D not resolved. V was shortened by 5 bases and J by 5 bases, with 12 bases between the two germline ends. Germline V gives CDR1 MDHEN, CDR2 SYDVKM. The CDR3 is made up of 13 amino acids. DNA of the CDR3: TGTGCCAGCAGTGTTGAGGGAAATTATGGCTACACCTTC. This sequence encodes CASSVEGNYGYTF.